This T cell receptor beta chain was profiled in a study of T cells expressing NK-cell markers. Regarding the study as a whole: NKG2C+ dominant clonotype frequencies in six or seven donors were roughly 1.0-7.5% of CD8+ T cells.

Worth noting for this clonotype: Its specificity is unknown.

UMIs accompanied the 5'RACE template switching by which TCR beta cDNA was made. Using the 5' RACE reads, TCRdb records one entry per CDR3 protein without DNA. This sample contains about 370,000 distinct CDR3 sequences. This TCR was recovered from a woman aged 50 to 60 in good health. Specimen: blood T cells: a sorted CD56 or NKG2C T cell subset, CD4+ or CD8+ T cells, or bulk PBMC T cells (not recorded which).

The CDR3 reads CASSQEPGLAGTGELFF. The chain couples TRBV3-1 to TRBJ2-2; TCRdb's D call of TRBD2 is untestable without DNA. From germline, CDR1 is LGHDT and CDR2 YNNKEL (reference sequence). The CDR3 runs to 17 residues.